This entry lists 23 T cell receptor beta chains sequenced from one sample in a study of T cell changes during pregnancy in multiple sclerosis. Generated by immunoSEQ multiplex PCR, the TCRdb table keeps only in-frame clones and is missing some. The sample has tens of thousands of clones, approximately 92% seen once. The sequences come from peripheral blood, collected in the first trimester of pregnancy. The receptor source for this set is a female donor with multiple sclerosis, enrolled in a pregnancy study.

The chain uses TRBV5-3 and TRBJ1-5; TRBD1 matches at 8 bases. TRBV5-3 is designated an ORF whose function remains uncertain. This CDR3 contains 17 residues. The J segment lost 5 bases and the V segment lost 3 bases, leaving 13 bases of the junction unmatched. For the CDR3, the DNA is TGTGCCAGAAGCTCCGCCAGGGGGCGGCCTTTCCATCAGCCCCAGCATTTT. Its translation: CARSSARGRPFHQPQHF.

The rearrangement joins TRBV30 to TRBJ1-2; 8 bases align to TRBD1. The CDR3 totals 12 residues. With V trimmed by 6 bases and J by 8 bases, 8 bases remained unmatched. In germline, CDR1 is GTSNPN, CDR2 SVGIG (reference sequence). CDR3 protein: CACATGVKGYTF. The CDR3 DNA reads TGTGCCTGCGCGACAGGGGTGAAGGGCTACACCTTC.

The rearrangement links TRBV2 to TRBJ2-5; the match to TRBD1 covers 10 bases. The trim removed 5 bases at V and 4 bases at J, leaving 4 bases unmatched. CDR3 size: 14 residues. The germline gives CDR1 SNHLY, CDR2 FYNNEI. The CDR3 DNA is TGTGCCAGCAGTCTCGACAGGGGGCGAGAGACCCAGTACTTC. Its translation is CASSLDRGRETQYF. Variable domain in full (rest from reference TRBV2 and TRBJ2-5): EPEVTQTPSHQVTQMGQEVILRCVPISNHLYFYWYRQILGQKVEFLVSFYNNEISEKSEIFDDQFSVERPDGSNFTLKIRSTKLEDSAMYFCASSLDRGRETQYFGPGTRLLVL.

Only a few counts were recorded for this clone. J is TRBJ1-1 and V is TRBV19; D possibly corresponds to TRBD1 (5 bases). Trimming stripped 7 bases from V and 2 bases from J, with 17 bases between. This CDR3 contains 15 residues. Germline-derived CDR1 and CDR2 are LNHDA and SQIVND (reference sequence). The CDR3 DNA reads TGTGCCAGTACTCGACCAGGGCCAGGAAACACTGAAGCTTTCTTT. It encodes CASTRPGPGNTEAFF.

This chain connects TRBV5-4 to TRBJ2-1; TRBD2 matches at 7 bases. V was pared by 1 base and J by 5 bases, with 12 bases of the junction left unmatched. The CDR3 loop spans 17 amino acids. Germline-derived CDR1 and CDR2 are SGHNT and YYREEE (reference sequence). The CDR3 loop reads CASSLNSAGVGHNEQFF. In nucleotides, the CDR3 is TGTGCCAGCAGCTTGAACTCGGCGGGAGTAGGACACAATGAGCAGTTCTTC.

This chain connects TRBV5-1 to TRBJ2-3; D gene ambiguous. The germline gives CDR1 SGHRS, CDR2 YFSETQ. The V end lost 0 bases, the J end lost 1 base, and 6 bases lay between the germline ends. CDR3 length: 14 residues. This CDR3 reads CASSLERGTDTQYF. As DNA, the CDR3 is TGCGCCAGCAGCTTGGAACGGGGCACAGATACGCAGTATTTT.

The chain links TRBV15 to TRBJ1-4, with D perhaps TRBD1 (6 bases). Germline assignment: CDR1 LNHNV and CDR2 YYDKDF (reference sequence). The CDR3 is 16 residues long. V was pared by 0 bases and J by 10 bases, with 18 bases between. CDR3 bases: TGTGCCACCAGCAGAGATAGGGGGAGCATCGGTGTAAAACTGTTTTTT. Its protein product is CATSRDRGSIGVKLFF.

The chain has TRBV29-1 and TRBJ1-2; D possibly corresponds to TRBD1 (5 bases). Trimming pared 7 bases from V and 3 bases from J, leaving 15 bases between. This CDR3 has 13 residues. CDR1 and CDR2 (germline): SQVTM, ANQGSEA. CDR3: CSGDTGVDYGYTF. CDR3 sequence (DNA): TGCAGCGGTGACACAGGCGTCGACTATGGCTACACCTTC.

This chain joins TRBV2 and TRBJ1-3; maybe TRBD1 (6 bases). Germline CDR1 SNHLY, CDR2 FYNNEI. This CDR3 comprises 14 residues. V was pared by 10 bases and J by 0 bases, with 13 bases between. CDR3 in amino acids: CAIHGGYSGNTIYF. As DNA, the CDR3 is TGTGCCATCCATGGGGGCTACTCTGGAAACACCATATATTTT.

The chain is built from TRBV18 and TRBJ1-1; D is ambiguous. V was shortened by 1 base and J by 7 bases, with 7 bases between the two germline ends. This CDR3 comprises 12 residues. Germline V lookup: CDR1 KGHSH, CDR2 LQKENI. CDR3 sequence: CASSPLGSEAFF. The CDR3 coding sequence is TGTGCCAGCTCACCACTGGGGAGTGAAGCTTTCTTT.

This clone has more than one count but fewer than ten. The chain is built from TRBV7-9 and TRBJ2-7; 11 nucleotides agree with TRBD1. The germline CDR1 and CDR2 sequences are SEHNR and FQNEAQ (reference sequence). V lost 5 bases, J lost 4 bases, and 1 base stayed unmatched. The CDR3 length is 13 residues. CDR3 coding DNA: TGTGCCAGCAGCCGGGACAGGGGGTACGAGCAGTACTTC. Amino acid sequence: CASSRDRGYEQYF.

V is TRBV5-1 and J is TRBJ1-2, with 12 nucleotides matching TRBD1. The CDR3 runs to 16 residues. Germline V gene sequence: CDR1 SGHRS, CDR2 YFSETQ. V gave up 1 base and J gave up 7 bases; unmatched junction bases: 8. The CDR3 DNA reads TGCGCCAGCAGCTTGCCGACGGGACAGGGGGCTGGTGGCTACACCTTC. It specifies CASSLPTGQGAGGYTF.

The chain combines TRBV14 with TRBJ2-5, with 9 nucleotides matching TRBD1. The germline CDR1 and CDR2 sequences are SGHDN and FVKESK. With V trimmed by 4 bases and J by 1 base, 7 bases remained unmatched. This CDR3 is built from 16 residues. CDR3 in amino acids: CASSPPGQGLQETQYF. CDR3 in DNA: TGTGCCAGCAGCCCTCCGGGACAGGGACTCCAAGAGACCCAGTACTTC.

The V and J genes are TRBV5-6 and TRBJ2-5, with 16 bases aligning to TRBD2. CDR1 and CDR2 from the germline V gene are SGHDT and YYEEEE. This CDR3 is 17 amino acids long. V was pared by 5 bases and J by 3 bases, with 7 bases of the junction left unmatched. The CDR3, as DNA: TGTGCCAGCAGGGAGGCGGGACTAGCGGGAGGGGAAGAGACCCAGTACTTC. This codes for CASREAGLAGGEETQYF.

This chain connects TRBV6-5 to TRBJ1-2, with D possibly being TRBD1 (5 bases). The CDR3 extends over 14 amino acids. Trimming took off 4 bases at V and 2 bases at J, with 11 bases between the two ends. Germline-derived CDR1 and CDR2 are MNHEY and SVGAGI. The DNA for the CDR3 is TGTGCCAGCAGTTGGACAAACAGAAACTATGGCTACACCTTC. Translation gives CASSWTNRNYGYTF.

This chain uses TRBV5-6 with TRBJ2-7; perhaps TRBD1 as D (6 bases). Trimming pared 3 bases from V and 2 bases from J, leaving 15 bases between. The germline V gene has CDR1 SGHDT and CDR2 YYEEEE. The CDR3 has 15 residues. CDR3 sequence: CASSSRWTAAYEQYF. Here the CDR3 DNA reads TGTGCCAGCAGCTCCCGCTGGACAGCAGCCTACGAGCAGTACTTC.

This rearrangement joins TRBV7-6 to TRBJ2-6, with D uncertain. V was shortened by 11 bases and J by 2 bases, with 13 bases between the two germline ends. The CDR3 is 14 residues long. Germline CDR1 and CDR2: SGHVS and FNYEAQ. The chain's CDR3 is CASFGSAGANVLTF. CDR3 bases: TGTGCCTCCTTCGGGTCGGCTGGGGCCAACGTCCTGACTTTC. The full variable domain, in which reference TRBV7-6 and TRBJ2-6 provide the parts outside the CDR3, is GAGVSQSPRYKVTKRGQDVALRCDPISGHVSLYWYRQALGQGPEFLTYFNYEAQQDKSGLPNDRFSAERPEGSISTLTIQRTEQRDSAMYRCASFGSAGANVLTFGAGSRLTVL.

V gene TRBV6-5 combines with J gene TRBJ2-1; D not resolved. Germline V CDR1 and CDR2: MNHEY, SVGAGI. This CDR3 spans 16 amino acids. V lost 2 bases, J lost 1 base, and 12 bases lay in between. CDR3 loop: CASSYAAFASYNEQFF. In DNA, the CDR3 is TGTGCCAGCAGTTACGCAGCGTTCGCGTCCTACAATGAGCAGTTCTTC.

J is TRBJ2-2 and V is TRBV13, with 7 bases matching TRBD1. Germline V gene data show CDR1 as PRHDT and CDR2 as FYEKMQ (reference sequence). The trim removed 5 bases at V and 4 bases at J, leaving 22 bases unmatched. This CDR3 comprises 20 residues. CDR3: CASSPAGTDTRIEGTGELFF. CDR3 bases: TGTGCCAGCAGCCCAGCCGGGACAGACACCCGTATCGAGGGCACCGGGGAGCTGTTTTTT.

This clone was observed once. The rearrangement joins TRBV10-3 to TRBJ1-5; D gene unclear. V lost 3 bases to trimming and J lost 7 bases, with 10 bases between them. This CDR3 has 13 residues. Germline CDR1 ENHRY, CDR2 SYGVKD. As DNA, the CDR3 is TGTGCCATCAGTGAAGAGGGTCGGCAGCCCCAGCATTTT. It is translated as CAISEEGRQPQHF.

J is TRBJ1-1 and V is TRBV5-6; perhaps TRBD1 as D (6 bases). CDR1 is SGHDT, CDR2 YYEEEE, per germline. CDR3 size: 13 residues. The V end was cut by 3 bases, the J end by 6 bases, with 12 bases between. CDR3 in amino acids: CASSSSGVPEAFF. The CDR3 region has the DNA TGTGCCAGCAGCTCTTCAGGGGTACCTGAAGCTTTCTTT.

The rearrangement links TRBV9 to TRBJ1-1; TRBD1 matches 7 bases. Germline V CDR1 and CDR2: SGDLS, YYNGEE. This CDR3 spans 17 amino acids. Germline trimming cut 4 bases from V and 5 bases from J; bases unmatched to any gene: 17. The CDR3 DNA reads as TGTGCCAGCAGCCCTCACCGACAGGGCCGCAGGGGGACTGAAGCTTTCTTT. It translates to CASSPHRQGRRGTEAFF.

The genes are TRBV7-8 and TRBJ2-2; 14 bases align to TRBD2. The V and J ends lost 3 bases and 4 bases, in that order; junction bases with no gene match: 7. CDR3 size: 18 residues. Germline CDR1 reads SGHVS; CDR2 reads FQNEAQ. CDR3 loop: CASSFSGLAGVVTGELFF. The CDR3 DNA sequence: TGTGCCAGCAGCTTCTCGGGACTAGCGGGAGTCGTCACCGGGGAGCTGTTTTTT.